A selection of T cell receptor beta chains follows, all from one sample in a study of CD8 T cells in ankylosing spondylitis. TCRdb re-analysed the 5' RACE reads in MiXCR, keeping a single row per CDR3 protein. The sample includes around 42,000 distinct CDR3 sequences, about 2.5% of them seen just once. The sequenced sample was blood, either unsorted or a sorted T cell fraction (not recorded which). These receptors originate from a male donor with ankylosing spondylitis or in good health (not recorded which). CDR3s include the opening cysteine and the closing phenylalanine or tryptophan. D genes are given only for firm matches. Expanded clones are given a class, and other clones once, few, many or no size at all.

j_call v_call clone_size d_call cdr3_aa cdr3_nt
TRBJ2-1 TRBV9 many NA CASSVGANEQFF TGTGCCAGCAGCGTAGGAGCCAATGAGCAGTTCTTC
TRBJ2-3 TRBV9 many TRBD2 CASSVESSGSGTDTQYF TGTGCCAGCAGCGTAGAGTCTAGCGGGAGTGGAACAGATACGCAGTATTTT
TRBJ2-7 TRBV9 NA NA CASSVSGAPRNEQYF TGTGCCAGCAGCGTGTCCGGGGCTCCAAGGAACGAGCAGTACTTC
TRBJ2-2 TRBV9 many NA CASSLSWVNTGELFF TGTGCCAGCAGCCTCTCCTGGGTAAACACCGGGGAGCTGTTTTTT
TRBJ1-6 TRBV9 many NA CASSPAQEISSPLHF TGTGCCAGCAGCCCAGCGCAGGAGATCTCGTCACCCCTCCACTTT
TRBJ1-3 TRBV9 many NA CASSGTQGSGNTIYF TGTGCCAGCAGCGGCACACAGGGTTCTGGAAACACCATATATTTT
TRBJ2-5 TRBV9 many TRBD2 CASSVVPTSVQETQYF TGTGCCAGCAGCGTAGTCCCAACTAGCGTCCAAGAGACCCAGTACTTC
TRBJ2-3 TRBV9 medium-sized NA CASSVLPSTDTQYF TGTGCCAGCAGCGTCCTGCCCTCTACAGATACGCAGTATTTT
TRBJ2-3 TRBV9 many TRBD2 CASSVSGTSTDTQYF TGTGCCAGCAGCGTTAGCGGGACTAGCACAGATACGCAGTATTTT
TRBJ2-5 TRBV9 many TRBD2 CASSVATSGSQETQYF TGTGCCAGCAGCGTAGCTACCAGCGGGAGTCAAGAGACCCAGTACTTC
TRBJ2-7 TRBV5-4 many TRBD2 CASSLVTGTSGRAFYEQYF TGTGCCAGCAGCTTGGTTACCGGGACTAGCGGGAGGGCATTCTACGAGCAGTACTTC
TRBJ2-3 TRBV9 NA TRBD2 CASSLGGASGVSTDTQYF TGTGCCAGCAGCCTAGGGGGGGCTAGCGGGGTCAGCACAGATACGCAGTATTTT
TRBJ2-5 TRBV9 many TRBD2 CASSVGHAGGQGTQYF TGTGCCAGCAGCGTAGGGCACGCGGGAGGGCAGGGGACCCAGTACTTC
TRBJ2-2 TRBV9 many TRBD1 CASSPRGQGFGGELFF TGTGCCAGCAGCCCCCGGGGACAGGGGTTCGGCGGGGAGCTGTTTTTT
TRBJ2-7 TRBV9 few NA CASSAGAGEQYF TGTGCCAGCAGCGCTGGGGCCGGCGAGCAGTACTTC
TRBJ1-1 TRBV9 many TRBD1 CASSAGQGAREAFF TGTGCCAGCAGCGCGGGACAGGGGGCAAGGGAAGCTTTCTTT
TRBJ2-2 TRBV9 many NA CASSVGPRPGELFF TGTGCCAGCAGCGTAGGACCGCGCCCCGGGGAGCTGTTTTTT
TRBJ1-1 TRBV9 many TRBD1 CASSVGAGTGRITEAFF TGTGCCAGCAGCGTAGGGGCGGGGACAGGAAGGATCACTGAAGCTTTCTTT
TRBJ2-3 TRBV9 many TRBD2 CASSVDISGATDTQYF TGTGCCAGCAGCGTAGATATTAGCGGGGCGACAGATACGCAGTATTTT
TRBJ2-5 TRBV9 many TRBD2 CASGKLAGEETQYF TGTGCCAGCGGGAAACTAGCGGGAGAAGAGACCCAGTACTTC
TRBJ2-3 TRBV9 many NA CASSVSRSADTQYF TGTGCCAGCAGCGTAAGCAGGTCCGCAGATACGCAGTATTTT
TRBJ2-6 TRBV9 many NA CASSVMGSGANVLTF TGTGCCAGCAGCGTAATGGGCTCTGGGGCCAACGTCCTGACTTTC
TRBJ2-2 TRBV9 many TRBD1 CASSPNRGTGELFF TGTGCCAGCAGCCCCAACAGGGGGACCGGGGAGCTGTTTTTT
TRBJ2-5 TRBV9 many NA CASSVDHGETQYF TGTGCCAGCAGCGTAGACCACGGGGAGACCCAGTACTTC
TRBJ2-1 TRBV9 many NA CASSVEGSGHYNEQFF TGTGCCAGCAGCGTAGAAGGTAGCGGCCATTACAATGAGCAGTTCTTC
TRBJ2-1 TRBV9 NA TRBD1 CASSVGSTGGLGVDEQFF TGTGCCAGCAGCGTAGGTTCTACAGGGGGCTTGGGTGTGGATGAGCAGTTCTTC
TRBJ2-3 TRBV9 many NA CASSVRGQSTDTQYF TGTGCCAGCAGCGTTAGGGGACAAAGCACAGATACGCAGTATTTT
TRBJ2-7 TRBV9 medium-sized TRBD2 CASSFTSGSSYEQYF TGTGCCAGCAGCTTCACTAGCGGAAGCTCCTACGAGCAGTACTTC
TRBJ2-3 TRBV9 medium-sized NA CASSVYGGIDTQYF TGTGCCAGCAGCGTATATGGGGGGATTGATACGCAGTATTTT
TRBJ2-5 TRBV9 many TRBD1 CASSEQGAAETQYF TGTGCCAGCAGCGAACAGGGGGCGGCGGAGACCCAGTACTTC
TRBJ2-3 TRBV9 many TRBD2 CASSETSAKTDTQYF TGTGCCAGCAGCGAAACTAGCGCCAAAACAGATACGCAGTATTTT
TRBJ2-1 TRBV9 many NA CASSVAGPSSGNEQFF TGTGCCAGCAGCGTAGCAGGCCCATCCAGTGGCAATGAGCAGTTCTTC
TRBJ2-1 TRBV9 many NA CASSVGPTYNEQFF TGTGCCAGCAGCGTTGGACCGACCTACAATGAGCAGTTCTTC
TRBJ1-2 TRBV9 many NA CASSAPANYGYTF TGTGCCAGCAGCGCACCAGCTAACTATGGCTACACCTTC
TRBJ1-6 TRBV9 many TRBD1 CASSPQGLNNSPLHF TGTGCCAGCAGCCCACAGGGGCTAAATAATTCACCCCTCCACTTT
TRBJ2-7 TRBV9 many NA CASSRRTESYEQYF TGTGCCAGCAGCAGGCGGACAGAGTCCTACGAGCAGTACTTC
TRBJ2-1 TRBV9 many NA CASSVVGGPFGEQFF TGTGCCAGCAGCGTAGTCGGGGGGCCCTTCGGTGAGCAGTTCTTC
TRBJ2-3 TRBV9 many NA CASSVPGGSDTQYF TGTGCCAGCAGCGTCCCCGGGGGCTCAGATACGCAGTATTTT
TRBJ2-3 TRBV9 many TRBD2 CASSVGSSGHTDTQYF TGTGCCAGCAGCGTCGGATCTAGCGGCCATACAGATACGCAGTATTTT
TRBJ2-3 TRBV9 many TRBD2 CASSVKLAGGTDTQYF TGTGCCAGCAGCGTAAAACTAGCGGGAGGGACAGATACGCAGTATTTT
TRBJ2-3 TRBV9 many NA CASSASPVGRTADTQYF TGTGCCAGCAGCGCGTCCCCCGTCGGGAGGACAGCAGATACGCAGTATTTT
TRBJ2-2 TRBV9 many NA CASSVVGGNTGELFF TGTGCCAGCAGCGTAGTCGGGGGGAACACCGGGGAGCTGTTTTTT
TRBJ1-1 TRBV9 NA TRBD1 CASSTEQGASTEAFF TGTGCCAGCAGCACCGAACAGGGGGCGAGCACTGAAGCTTTCTTT
TRBJ2-6 TRBV9 NA TRBD1 CASRWDRGSGANVLTF TGTGCCAGCAGATGGGACAGGGGGTCTGGGGCCAACGTCCTGACTTTC
TRBJ2-3 TRBV9 many NA CASSPRAYPDTQYF TGTGCCAGCAGCCCCCGGGCCTACCCAGATACGCAGTATTTT
TRBJ2-1 TRBV9 many NA CASSVFGQPYNEQFF TGTGCCAGCAGCGTCTTTGGGCAGCCCTACAATGAGCAGTTCTTC
TRBJ2-5 TRBV9 many NA CASSVVGSQETQYF TGTGCCAGCAGCGTTGTGGGCAGCCAAGAGACCCAGTACTTC
TRBJ2-5 TRBV9 many NA CASSHGQPGAQYF TGTGCCAGCAGCCATGGACAGCCGGGGGCCCAGTACTTC
TRBJ2-7 TRBV9 many NA CASSVAPVDEQYF TGTGCCAGCAGCGTAGCTCCCGTGGACGAGCAGTACTTC
TRBJ2-5 TRBV9 many TRBD2 CASTSGTSGTLQETQYF TGTGCCAGCACCTCGGGGACTAGCGGGACCCTCCAAGAGACCCAGTACTTC
TRBJ2-3 TRBV9 many NA CASSVGHFRDTQYF TGTGCCAGCAGCGTAGGGCATTTCAGGGATACGCAGTATTTT
TRBJ2-7 TRBV9 many NA CASSPDGASSYEQYF TGTGCCAGCAGCCCAGACGGAGCGAGCTCCTACGAGCAGTACTTC